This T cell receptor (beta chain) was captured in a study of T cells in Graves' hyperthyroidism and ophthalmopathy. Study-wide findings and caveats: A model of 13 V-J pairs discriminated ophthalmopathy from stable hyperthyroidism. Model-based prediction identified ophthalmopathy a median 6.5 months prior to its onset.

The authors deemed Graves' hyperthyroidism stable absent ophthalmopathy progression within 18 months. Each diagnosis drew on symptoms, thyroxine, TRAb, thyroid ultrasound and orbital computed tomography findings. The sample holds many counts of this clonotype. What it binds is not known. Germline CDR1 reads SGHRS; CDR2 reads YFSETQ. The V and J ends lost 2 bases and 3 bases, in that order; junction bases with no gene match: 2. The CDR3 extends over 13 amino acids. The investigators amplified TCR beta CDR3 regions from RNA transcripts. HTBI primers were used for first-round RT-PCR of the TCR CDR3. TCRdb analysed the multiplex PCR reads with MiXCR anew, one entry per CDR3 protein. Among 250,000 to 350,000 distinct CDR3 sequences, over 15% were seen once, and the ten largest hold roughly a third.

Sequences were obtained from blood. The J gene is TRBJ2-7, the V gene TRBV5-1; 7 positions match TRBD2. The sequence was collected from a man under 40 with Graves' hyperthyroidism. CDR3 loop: CASSFGGSYEQYF. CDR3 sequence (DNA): TGCGCCAGCAGCTTCGGCGGGAGCTACGAGCAGTACTTC.